This passage covers 23 T cell receptor beta chains from one sample sequenced in a study of blood T cells in healthy people across ages. Through a sample-barcoded 5' primer and a J-beta primer mix, a second PCR was run for roughly 7 to 12 cycles. TCRdb passed the 5' RACE reads through MiXCR, listing each CDR3 protein once. The sample records 600,000 to 1,000,000 distinct CDR3 sequences, around 25% being singletons. The same specimen was also included in a second study, on T cells of mothers and their children.

Sequencing was performed on blood. All receptors come from a boy aged 10-17 years in good health.

This clonotype was counted only a few times. The chain carries TRBV7-8 and TRBJ2-3; the D is unclear. The CDR3 consists of 15 residues. Germline CDR1 SGHVS, CDR2 FQNEAQ. Trimming took off 2 bases at V and 0 bases at J, with 9 bases between the two ends. CDR3 sequence: CASSLILGSTDTQYF. The CDR3, as DNA: TGTGCCAGCAGCTTAATCCTAGGGAGCACAGATACGCAGTATTTT.

The table lists this clonotype with a few counts. The rearrangement joins TRBV6-6 to TRBJ2-6, with D perhaps being TRBD1 or TRBD2 (6 bases each). The germline V gene encodes CDR1 MNHNY and CDR2 SVGAGI (reference sequence). The CDR3 spans 16 residues. The V gene lost 5 bases and the J gene lost 0 bases, with 11 bases spanning the gap. The CDR3 loop reads CASSTGRFSGANVLTF. In DNA, the CDR3 is TGTGCCAGCAGTACAGGGAGGTTCTCTGGGGCCAACGTCCTGACTTTC.

The rearrangement joins TRBV24-1 to TRBJ2-7, with a tentative D call TRBD2 (7 bases). Germline CDR1 is KGHDR and CDR2 is SFDVKD. V dropped 2 bases and J dropped 8 bases, with 18 bases sitting between them. The CDR3 covers 15 residues. CDR3 in DNA: TGTGCCACCAGTGATTCCGTAGGGGGGGCAAGGAAGCAGTACTTC. It yields the protein CATSDSVGGARKQYF.

Only a few counts were recorded for this clonotype. This chain links TRBV7-2 with TRBJ2-5; TRBD1 matches 7 bases. In germline, CDR1 is SGHTA, CDR2 FQGNSA. Trimming removed 5 bases from V and 3 bases from J; junction bases left unmatched: 6. The CDR3 contains 14 residues. The DNA for the CDR3 is TGTGCCAGCAGCCCGGGACAGAATGAAGAGACCCAGTACTTC. As protein: CASSPGQNEETQYF. The full variable domain, with the rest looked up from reference TRBV7-2 and TRBJ2-5, is GAGVSQSPSNKVTEKGKDVELRCDPISGHTALYWYRQSLGQGLEFLIYFQGNSAPDKSGLPSDRFSAERTGGSVSTLTIQRTQQEDSAVYLCASSPGQNEETQYFGPGTRLLVL.

The chain uses TRBV4-1 and TRBJ2-1; D ambiguous. The V and J ends lost 0 bases and 1 base respectively, with 10 bases between them. Per germline, CDR1 MGHRA and CDR2 YSYEKL. This CDR3 spans 16 amino acids. CDR3 protein: CASSQDPSRSYNEQFF. In DNA form, the CDR3 reads TGCGCCAGCAGCCAAGACCCAAGTCGTTCCTACAATGAGCAGTTCTTC.

The chain joins TRBV20-1 to TRBJ2-2, with D tentatively TRBD2 (6 bases). CDR1 DFQATT and CDR2 SNEGSKA come from the germline V gene (reference sequence). V lost 6 bases, J lost 0 bases, and 14 bases lay in between. This CDR3 is built from 15 residues. The DNA for the CDR3 is TGCAGTGCGACTGACGGGACTTCGAACACCGGGGAGCTGTTTTTT. Encoded protein: CSATDGTSNTGELFF.

This chain connects TRBV7-2 to TRBJ1-5; 10 bases agree with TRBD1. Unmatched junction bases numbered 1, after V lost 0 bases and J lost 5 bases. Germline CDR1 is SGHTA and CDR2 is FQGNSA. The CDR3 runs to 15 residues. The CDR3 spells CASSLAGQGDQPQHF. The CDR3 DNA is TGTGCCAGCAGCTTAGCCGGACAGGGGGATCAGCCCCAGCATTTT. Together with reference TRBV7-2 and TRBJ1-5, the CDR3 gives the full variable domain: GAGVSQSPSNKVTEKGKDVELRCDPISGHTALYWYRQSLGQGLEFLIYFQGNSAPDKSGLPSDRFSAERTGGSVSTLTIQRTQQEDSAVYLCASSLAGQGDQPQHFGDGTRLSIL.

This clonotype turned up a few times. The CDR3 loop reads CASSTPDQNTQYF. CDR3 DNA sequence: TGTGCCAGCAGCACACCCGATCAGAATACGCAGTATTTT. The V gene is TRBV3-1, the J gene TRBJ2-3; D ambiguous. The V end lost 5 bases, the J end lost 7 bases, and 13 bases lay between the germline ends. CDR3 length equals 13 residues. Germline lookup yields CDR1 LGHDT and CDR2 YNNKEL (reference sequence).

The chain joins TRBV28 to TRBJ2-1; D not certain. Per the germline V gene, CDR1 is MDHEN and CDR2 is SYDVKM. The germline V and J ends were trimmed by 4 bases and 6 bases, with 7 bases remaining between them. The CDR3 length is 12 residues. The CDR3 bases are TGTGCCAGCAGTTACCTAATCAATGAGCAGTTCTTC. Residues: CASSYLINEQFF.

This clonotype was seen a handful of times. This sequence joins TRBV5-1 and TRBJ2-7, with a weak D call TRBD2 (6 bases). The CDR3 extends over 15 amino acids. The germline gives CDR1 SGHRS, CDR2 YFSETQ. V lost 0 bases and J 2 bases, leaving 12 bases between the germline ends. The CDR3 sequence: CASSLVGGNTYEQYF. CDR3 nucleotide sequence: TGCGCCAGCAGCTTGGTTGGCGGGAACACCTACGAGCAGTACTTC. Together with reference TRBV5-1 and TRBJ2-7, the CDR3 gives the full variable domain: KAGVTQTPRYLIKTRGQQVTLSCSPISGHRSVSWYQQTPGQGLQFLFEYFSETQRNKGNFPGRFSGRQFSNSRSEMNVSTLELGDSALYLCASSLVGGNTYEQYFGPGTRLTVT.

Only a few counts were recorded for this clonotype. The chain has TRBV7-6 and TRBJ2-2; D is perhaps TRBD1 or TRBD2 (6 bases each). This CDR3 region has 17 residues. V was cut by 5 bases and J by 6 bases, with 22 bases left in between. Per the germline V gene, CDR1 is SGHVS and CDR2 is FNYEAQ. CDR3 in amino acids: CASSREPGLGASGELFF. The CDR3 DNA reads TGTGCCAGCAGCCGGGAACCGGGACTGGGGGCGTCCGGGGAGCTGTTTTTT.

V is TRBV2 and J is TRBJ2-5; a possible D gene is TRBD2 (7 bases). TRBJ2-1 explains the end of the DNA better; the J call may be wrong. Germline CDR1 SNHLY, CDR2 FYNNEI. The CDR3 extends over 15 amino acids. For the CDR3, the DNA is TGTGCCAGCAGACAAGGGGGGGCTACTTCAAATGAGCAGTTCTTC. Protein product: CASRQGGATSNEQFF.

CDR3 loop: CASSHPLAGAGGNEQFF. In nucleotides, the CDR3 is TGCGCCAGCAGCCACCCTCTGGCGGGAGCGGGGGGCAATGAGCAGTTCTTC. The chain recombines TRBV4-1 with TRBJ2-1; 9 nucleotides align to TRBD2. The germline V gene has CDR1 MGHRA and CDR2 YSYEKL. CDR3 length: 17 residues. Germline trimming cut 3 bases from V and 6 bases from J; bases unmatched to any gene: 12.

This clonotype was observed a handful of times. This chain connects TRBV5-1 to TRBJ1-3; unclear D gene. Trimming pared 0 bases from V and 2 bases from J, leaving 9 bases between. The germline V gene has CDR1 SGHRS and CDR2 YFSETQ. This CDR3 is built from 15 residues. CDR3 sequence reads: CASSLGAATGNTIYF. The CDR3 bases are TGCGCCAGCAGCTTGGGAGCAGCCACTGGAAACACCATATATTTT.

This chain links TRBV20-1 with TRBJ2-7, with TRBD2 identical over 12 bases. Unmatched junction bases numbered 7, after V lost 4 bases and J lost 0 bases. CDR1 and CDR2 from the germline V gene are DFQATT and SNEGSKA (reference sequence). The CDR3 spans 16 residues. In nucleotides, the CDR3 is TGCAGTGCTATGCTAGCGGGGGGGCCCTCCTCCTACGAGCAGTACTTC. Its translation is CSAMLAGGPSSYEQYF.

The chain uses TRBV19 and TRBJ1-5; D uncertain. V gave up 3 bases and J gave up 11 bases, with 14 bases separating them. The CDR3 length is 13 residues. Germline V gene lookup returns CDR1 LNHDA and CDR2 SQIVND (reference sequence). CDR3 sequence reads: CASSIDLVSAQHF. The CDR3 DNA follows: TGTGCCAGTAGTATCGACCTTGTGTCGGCCCAGCATTTT.

There are a few counts of this clonotype. This chain connects TRBV7-9 to TRBJ2-1; 9 bases are shared with TRBD2. CDR1 and CDR2 (germline): SEHNR, FQNEAQ (reference sequence). CDR3 length: 15 amino acids. V shed 7 bases, J shed 8 bases, and the junction held 12 bases outside the gene matches. This chain's CDR3 is CASTPMAGGPDEQFF. CDR3 sequence (DNA): TGTGCCAGCACCCCCATGGCGGGAGGGCCGGATGAGCAGTTCTTC.

This clonotype was seen a few times. The chain uses TRBV2 and TRBJ2-1; 11 nucleotides match TRBD1. There are 14 residues in the CDR3. CDR1 is SNHLY and CDR2 is FYNNEI in the germline V gene. Trimming cost V 6 bases and J 8 bases; bases outside gene matches: 6. CDR3 DNA sequence: TGTGCCAGCAGCGAGGACAGGGGGCTTTATGAGCAGTTCTTC. It encodes CASSEDRGLYEQFF.

This clonotype came up a few times. V is TRBV7-9 and J is TRBJ1-1; 8 positions agree with TRBD1. The length of the CDR3 is 17 residues. After removal of 0 bases from V and 3 bases from J, the junction contained 9 bases not matched to a gene. The germline V gene has CDR1 SEHNR and CDR2 FQNEAQ (reference sequence). The CDR3 DNA follows: TGTGCCAGCAGCTTAGCGACAGGGGCTGTTGAGGACACTGAAGCTTTCTTT. Translation: CASSLATGAVEDTEAFF.

This clonotype was observed a handful of times. This chain links TRBV7-8 with TRBJ2-5; D may be TRBD1 (6 bases). The germline V and J ends were trimmed by 6 bases and 3 bases, with 14 bases remaining between them. The CDR3 length is 14 residues. From germline, CDR1 is SGHVS and CDR2 FQNEAQ. The CDR3 nucleotides read TGTGCCAGCAGAAGTGGACAGCTAAAAGAGACCCAGTACTTC. Its translation is CASRSGQLKETQYF.

V and J are TRBV4-3 and TRBJ1-5, with 7 bases identical to TRBD1. CDR1 is LGHNA and CDR2 is YSLEER in the germline V gene. The CDR3 loop spans 17 amino acids. Trimming cost V 6 bases and J 3 bases; bases outside gene matches: 14. The CDR3 loop is CASSNVITTGVNQPQHF. CDR3 nucleotide sequence: TGCGCCAGCAGTAATGTTATCACTACAGGGGTCAATCAGCCCCAGCATTTT.

This clonotype was seen a handful of times. The chain joins TRBV4-3 to TRBJ2-7; D call uncertain. The CDR3 is 14 residues long. V lost 0 bases and J lost 5, with 11 bases in between. CDR1 is LGHNA, CDR2 YSLEER, per germline. For the CDR3, the DNA is TGCGCCAGCAGCCAAGAGTCACGGTCCAACGAGCAGTACTTC. It codes for CASSQESRSNEQYF.

The table lists this clonotype with a few counts. The chain recombines TRBV14 with TRBJ2-5; 10 bases map to TRBD2. The end of the DNA fits TRBJ2-1 better, so the J call may be wrong. The CDR3 totals 15 residues. Germline V gene sequence: CDR1 SGHDN, CDR2 FVKESK. CDR3 sequence: CASSQLAGAPHEQFF. CDR3 sequence (DNA): TGTGCCAGCAGCCAACTAGCGGGAGCACCCCATGAGCAGTTCTTC.